A selection of T cell receptor beta chains follows, all from one sample in a study of blood T cell repertoires in COVID-19. Profiled with immunoSEQ multiplex PCR; TCRdb holds only in-frame clones, not every one. The sample has 150,000 to 200,000 clones; about 90% are singletons. Sequencing used peripheral blood. The receptors come from an older woman with acute or convalescent COVID-19. Both conserved end residues are part of each CDR3. Each record gives: clone size, J gene, V gene, D gene, CDR3 DNA, CDR3 protein. D genes are given only for firm matches. The listing skips clone size in some rows; elsewhere it reads once, few, many or a size class.

.	TRBJ2-7	TRBV6-6	TRBD1	TGTGCCAGCAGTGGAGGACAGGGGACCTACGAGCAGTACTTC	CASSGGQGTYEQYF
.	TRBJ2-7	TRBV7-9	.	TGTGCCAGCAGCTTAGTGGGGGGTTACGAGCAGTACTTC	CASSLVGGYEQYF
.	TRBJ2-3	TRBV3-1/TRBV3-2	TRBD1	TGTGCCAGCAGCCAAGGGGGACAGGGGTCTGCTACGCAGTATTTT	CASSQGGQGSATQYF
.	TRBJ1-2	TRBV13	TRBD1	TGTGCCAGCAGCTTTTCTGACAGGGCCCTCACCTTC	CASSFSDRALTF
.	TRBJ1-2	TRBV18	TRBD1	TGTGCCAGCTCACCTGGGACAGGCGGCTACACCTTC	CASSPGTGGYTF
.	TRBJ1-4	TRBV9	TRBD1	TGTGCCAGCAGCGAGCGAGGGGACAGGACTCCTAATGAAAAACTGTTTTTT	CASSERGDRTPNEKLFF
.	TRBJ1-1	TRBV28	TRBD1	TGTGCCACCGAAGACAGGGGGATCGAAGCTTTCTTT	CATEDRGIEAFF
once	TRBJ2-1	TRBV2	TRBD1	TGTGCCAGCAGTGACGGGACAGGGATCTACAATGAGCAGTTCTTC	CASSDGTGIYNEQFF
.	TRBJ2-7	TRBV28	TRBD2	TGTGCCAGCAGTTTAGGCGGGAGAAATTCCGGGCAGTACTTC	CASSLGGRNSGQYF
.	TRBJ1-1	TRBV11-2	TRBD1	TGTGCCAGCAGCCGAGACAGGGCGACTGAAGCTTTCTTT	CASSRDRATEAFF
.	TRBJ2-7	TRBV30	TRBD1	TGTGCCTGGAGGGGGGACAGTCACTACGAGCAGTACTTC	CAWRGDSHYEQYF
.	TRBJ2-7	TRBV7-9	.	TGTGCCAGCAGCTTAGTTGTGGGGAGCAACGAGCAGTACTTC	CASSLVVGSNEQYF
.	TRBJ1-2	TRBV10-3	TRBD1	TGTGCCATCACCCCGGGACAGGGCAGAGGTGACTATGGCTACACCTTC	CAITPGQGRGDYGYTF
.	TRBJ1-2	TRBV25-1	.	TGTGCCAGCAGTGAATCGGTTTGGCCGACATCACCTAACTATGGCTACACCTTC	CASSESVWPTSPNYGYTF
.	TRBJ1-2	TRBV4-3	.	TGCGCCAGCAGCCAAGAATCCTTCGCGGGGGGCTATGGCTACACCTTC	CASSQESFAGGYGYTF
.	TRBJ1-5	TRBV3-1/TRBV3-2	.	TGTGCCAGCAGTCTACAGGGAAATCAGCCCCAGCATTTT	CASSLQGNQPQHF
once	TRBJ2-1	TRBV9	.	TGTGCCAGCAGCGTAGCGGGGGAATTCTATGGCTCCTACAATGAGCAGTTCTTC	CASSVAGEFYGSYNEQFF
.	TRBJ2-2	TRBV29-1	TRBD1	TGCAGCGTAAAGGAGGACAGGGGAGGGACCGGGGAGCTGTTTTTT	CSVKEDRGGTGELFF
.	TRBJ2-5	TRBV6-2/TRBV6-3	TRBD2	TGTGCCAGCAGTTTCCAGACTAGCGGGAGAGGACAAGAGACCCAGTACTTC	CASSFQTSGRGQETQYF
.	TRBJ1-1	TRBV7-9	.	TGTGCCAGCAGCTTAGCGCTGGCCGGGGCTGAAGCTTTCTTT	CASSLALAGAEAFF
.	TRBJ2-1	TRBV5-5	.	TGTGCCAGCAGCTCAAGGACTGTAAGCTCCTACAATGAGCAGTTCTTC	CASSSRTVSSYNEQFF
.	TRBJ1-4	TRBV19	TRBD1	TGTGCCAGTAGCAGGGGGTTCACTAATGAAAAACTGTTTTTT	CASSRGFTNEKLFF
.	TRBJ2-7	TRBV6-4	.	TGTGCCAGCAGTTTGGAACAGGGTGCCTACGAGCAGTACTTC	CASSLEQGAYEQYF
few	TRBJ1-5	TRBV20-1	TRBD1	TGCAGTGCTAGTCCAGGGGGTGTGGATCAGCCCCAGCATTTT	CSASPGGVDQPQHF
.	TRBJ1-6	TRBV5-1	TRBD1	TGCGCCAGCAGCTTGGCTGTGGGACAGGGGAGATCACCCCTCCACTTT	CASSLAVGQGRSPLHF
few	TRBJ2-3	TRBV20-1	.	TGCAGTGCTAGTCTTTTACATGGTAACACAGATACGCAGTATTTT	CSASLLHGNTDTQYF
.	TRBJ1-2	TRBV15	TRBD1	TGTGCCACCAGCAGAGAGAGACAGGGCCGTGGCTACACCTTC	CATSRERQGRGYTF
.	TRBJ2-1	TRBV13	TRBD2	TGTGCCAGCAGCTCCCGGACTAGCGGGAGGGGCGGCAATGAGCAGTTCTTC	CASSSRTSGRGGNEQFF
.	TRBJ2-7	TRBV4-3	.	TGCGCCAGCAGCCAAGCTTCAGCGGCCTCGGGGGAGCAGTACTTC	CASSQASAASGEQYF
.	TRBJ2-5	TRBV7-6	TRBD1	TGTGCCAGCAGCTTAGGCCTGAGGGGGCTGGGAGAGACCCAGTACTTC	CASSLGLRGLGETQYF
.	TRBJ2-1	TRBV2	TRBD2	TGTGCCAGCAGGACCGGGACTAGCTCATATGAGCAGTTCTTC	CASRTGTSSYEQFF
few	TRBJ2-1	TRBV4-1	TRBD2	TGCGCCAGCAGCCACTGGACTAGCGGGGGGGGAAACAATGAGCAGTTCTTC	CASSHWTSGGGNNEQFF
.	TRBJ1-3	TRBV14	.	TGTGCCAGCAGCCAGGCCGAACGACTGGCTGGAAACACCATATATTTT	CASSQAERLAGNTIYF
.	TRBJ1-4	TRBV7-2	TRBD1	TGTGCCAGCAGCCAAGGACAGGGCACAAAACTGTTTTTT	CASSQGQGTKLFF
.	TRBJ1-2	TRBV5-6	.	TGTGCCAGCAGCCGAAAAGTGGGCAGCTATGGCTACACCTTC	CASSRKVGSYGYTF
.	TRBJ1-5	TRBV5-8	.	TGTGCCAGCAGCAAACAGGGTTCGGGCAATCAGCCCCAGCATTTT	CASSKQGSGNQPQHF
.	TRBJ2-1	TRBV7-9	.	TGTGCCAGCATCCCAGGTGGAGGGACCTACATTGAGCAGTTCTTC	CASIPGGGTYIEQFF
.	TRBJ2-3	TRBV18	TRBD1	TGTGCCAGCTCACCATGGACAGGGGTCACAGATACGCAGTATTTT	CASSPWTGVTDTQYF
.	TRBJ2-1	TRBV2	TRBD2	TGTGCCAGCAGGGCCGCGGGGGGGAACGACAATGAGCAGTTCTTC	CASRAAGGNDNEQFF
.	TRBJ1-1	TRBV13	TRBD1	TGTGCCAGCAGCCAAGGACAGGGGGCGAGTATCGCTGAAGCTTTCTTT	CASSQGQGASIAEAFF
.	TRBJ2-5	TRBV5-6	TRBD2	TGTGCCAGCAGCTTAGGGGTTAGCGGGGCTCAAGAGACCCAGTACTTC	CASSLGVSGAQETQYF